The entry that follows covers one T cell receptor beta chain sequence. Its antigen is not known. A much larger clone lies a single base off, so this may be a read error. With 4 bases clipped from V and 14 bases from J, the junction kept 6 bases outside the gene matches. Germline V gene lookup returns CDR1 SGHRS and CDR2 YFSETQ. CDR3 length: 11 amino acids. Combining iRepertoire HTBI primers with Arm-PCR of CDR3 regions, the authors built TCR beta libraries. TCRdb processed the multiplex PCR reads anew with MiXCR; each CDR3 protein has one entry. This sample has a few hundred thousand distinct CDR3 sequences; over 15% occur once, and the top ten carry roughly 27%. Regarding time point: newly diagnosed GD, antithyroid drugs for less than 3 months. RNA from PBMCs was the source of the TCR library. These data are taken from a study of regulatory T cells in long-lasting Graves disease. Study-level findings and limits: Favored gene segments in persistent disease were TRBV28, TRBJ1-2 and TRBJ2-5.

The same specimen was also included in a second study, on T cells in Graves' hyperthyroidism and ophthalmopathy.

This TCR was sampled from a man aged 35 to 55 with Graves disease. The J gene is TRBJ2-5, the V gene TRBV5-1, with 9 bases that match TRBD2. The input for sequencing was peripheral blood mononuclear cells (PBMCs), taken at new diagnosis, from a patient treated with antithyroid drugs. CDR3 nucleotide sequence: TGCGCCAGCAGCAAAGCGGGGGGTCAATACTTC. This gives the protein CASSKAGGQYF.